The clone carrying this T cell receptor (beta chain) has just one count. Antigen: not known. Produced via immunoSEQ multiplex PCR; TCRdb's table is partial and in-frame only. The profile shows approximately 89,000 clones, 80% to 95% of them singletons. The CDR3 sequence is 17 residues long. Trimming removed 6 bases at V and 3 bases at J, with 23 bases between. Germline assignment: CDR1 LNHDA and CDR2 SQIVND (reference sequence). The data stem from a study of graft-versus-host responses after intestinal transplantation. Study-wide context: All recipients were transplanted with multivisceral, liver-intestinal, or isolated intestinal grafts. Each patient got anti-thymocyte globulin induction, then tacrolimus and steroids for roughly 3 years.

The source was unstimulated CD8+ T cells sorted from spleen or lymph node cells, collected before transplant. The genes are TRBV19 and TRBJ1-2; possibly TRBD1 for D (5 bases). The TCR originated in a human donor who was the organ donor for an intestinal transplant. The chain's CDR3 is CASSAPKRPPRDYGYTF. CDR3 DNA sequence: TGTGCCAGTAGCGCTCCTAAGAGACCTCCCAGGGACTATGGCTACACCTTC.